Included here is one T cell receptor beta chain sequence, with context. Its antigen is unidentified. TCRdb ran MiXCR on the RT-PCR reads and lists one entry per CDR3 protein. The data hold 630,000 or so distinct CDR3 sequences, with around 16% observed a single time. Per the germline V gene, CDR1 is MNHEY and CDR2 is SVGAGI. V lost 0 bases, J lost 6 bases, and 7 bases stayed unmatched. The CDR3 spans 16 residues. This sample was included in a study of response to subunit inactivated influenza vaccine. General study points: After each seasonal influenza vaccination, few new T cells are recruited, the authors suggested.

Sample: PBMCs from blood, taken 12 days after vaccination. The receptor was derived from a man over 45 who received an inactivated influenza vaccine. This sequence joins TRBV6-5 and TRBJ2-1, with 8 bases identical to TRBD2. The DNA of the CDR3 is TGTGCCAGCAGTTACTCTTCGGGACTAGGTTCCAATGAGCAGTTCTTC. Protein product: CASSYSSGLGSNEQFF.